This TCR beta chain was obtained from a study of T cell changes during pregnancy in multiple sclerosis. This CDR3 spans 15 amino acids. Trimming took off 1 base at V and 6 bases at J, with 10 bases between the two ends. CDR1 and CDR2 (germline): MGHRA, YSYEKL. The repertoire was sequenced with immunoSEQ multiplex PCR; TCRdb's copy has only in-frame clones and lacks some. The sample holds approximately 70,000 clones, around 90% seen once. Sequences were derived from peripheral blood, sampled in the first trimester of pregnancy. The TCR originated in a female donor with multiple sclerosis, enrolled in a pregnancy study. The gene calls are TRBV4-1 and TRBJ1-6, with a tentative D call TRBD1 (6 bases). The CDR3 loop is CASSQGQVLNSPLHF. As DNA, the CDR3 is TGCGCCAGCAGCCAAGGACAGGTCCTTAATTCACCCCTCCACTTT.